A selection of T cell receptor beta chains follows, all from one sample in a study of blood T cells in healthy people across ages. One entry per CDR3 protein, called by TCRdb with MiXCR from the 5' RACE reads. The sample has 850,000 or so distinct CDR3 sequences; 29% are singletons. The sample consisted of blood. The origin of the receptors is a woman aged 80 or over in good health. Both conserved end residues are part of each CDR3. A D gene is named only where the DNA matches it firmly. The listing skips clone size in some rows; elsewhere it reads once, few, many or a size class.

>TRBD2|TRBV6-2/TRBV6-3|TRBJ2-1|many
CASSTRSGGAIHEQFF
TGTGCCAGCAGTACCCGCAGCGGGGGGGCGATCCATGAGCAGTTCTTC
>.|TRBV4-1|TRBJ2-1|many
CASSQGHGAEQFF
TGCGCCAGCAGCCAAGGGCACGGGGCCGAGCAGTTCTTC
>.|TRBV12-3/TRBV12-4|TRBJ1-5|many
CASSQGYQPQHF
TGTGCCAGCAGCCAAGGGTATCAGCCCCAGCATTTT
>.|TRBV20-1|TRBJ1-2|.
CSARFFGAGANYGYTF
TGCAGTGCTAGGTTCTTCGGGGCAGGGGCTAACTATGGCTACACCTTC
>.|TRBV12-3/TRBV12-4|TRBJ1-1|many
CASSANIEAFF
TGTGCCAGCAGTGCCAACATAGAAGCTTTCTTT
>.|TRBV29-1|TRBJ2-6|.
CSVESVGGGSGANVLTF
TGCAGCGTTGAAAGCGTTGGCGGAGGCTCTGGGGCCAACGTCCTGACTTTC
>.|TRBV21-1|TRBJ2-5|many
CASRWNRPQETQYF
TGTGCCAGCAGGTGGAATCGCCCTCAAGAGACCCAGTACTTC
>.|TRBV7-9|TRBJ1-6|.
CASSDEPTTDSPLHF
TGTGCCAGCAGCGACGAGCCAACTACAGATTCACCCCTCCACTTT
>.|TRBV6-5|TRBJ2-3|few
CASSSPRGRDTQYF
TGTGCCAGCAGTTCTCCCCGGGGCCGAGATACGCAGTATTTT
>TRBD2|TRBV11-2|TRBJ2-7|many
CASSKGALLAGGLFGEQYF
TGTGCCAGCAGCAAAGGAGCCCTACTAGCGGGGGGGCTGTTCGGGGAGCAGTACTTC
>TRBD1|TRBV6-1|TRBJ2-7|many
CASRAGQGTSYEQYF
TGTGCCAGCAGAGCGGGACAGGGGACATCCTACGAGCAGTACTTC
>.|TRBV7-2|TRBJ1-5|many
CASSPGRSNQPQHF
TGTGCCAGCAGCCCGGGCAGAAGCAATCAGCCCCAGCATTTT
>.|TRBV20-1|TRBJ2-4|.
CSAFTTLNIQYF
TGCAGTGCTTTTACTACGCTAAACATTCAGTACTTC
>.|TRBV10-3|TRBJ2-7|few
CAISGEGSSYNEQYF
TGTGCCATCAGTGGCGAGGGTTCCTCCTACAATGAGCAGTACTTC
>.|TRBV4-3|TRBJ1-4|.
CASSQAWGGVNEKLFF
TGCGCCAGCAGCCAAGCCTGGGGGGGGGTTAATGAAAAACTGTTTTTT
>TRBD1|TRBV13|TRBJ2-7|once
CASGRTGGSSYNEQYF
TGTGCCAGCGGCCGAACAGGGGGTAGCTCCTACAATGAGCAGTACTTC
>.|TRBV6-6|TRBJ1-5|many
CASNGGGQPQHF
TGTGCCAGCAACGGGGGAGGGCAGCCCCAGCATTTT
>TRBD2|TRBV7-9|TRBJ2-7|many
CASSWGGEQYF
TGTGCCAGCAGCTGGGGGGGAGAGCAGTACTTC
>.|TRBV6-2/TRBV6-3|TRBJ2-3|many
CASASGDAYTDTQYF
TGTGCCAGCGCGAGCGGCGATGCCTACACAGATACGCAGTATTTT
>TRBD1|TRBV5-5|TRBJ1-1|.
CASSLDRAYTEAFF
TGTGCCAGCAGCCTGGACAGGGCGTACACTGAAGCTTTCTTT
>.|TRBV5-1|TRBJ2-3|once
CASSLTPTFTDTQYF
TGCGCCAGCAGCTTGACCCCGACTTTCACAGATACGCAGTATTTT
>TRBD2|TRBV29-1|TRBJ2-1|many
CSVVLAGSVNEQFF
TGCAGCGTTGTACTAGCGGGCTCCGTCAATGAGCAGTTCTTC
>.|TRBV7-2|TRBJ2-3|many
CASSWRWQSTDTQYF
TGTGCCAGCAGCTGGAGATGGCAGAGCACAGATACGCAGTATTTT
>.|TRBV7-9|TRBJ1-1|many
CASSSLTEAFF
TGTGCCAGCAGCTCCCTAACTGAAGCTTTCTTT
>.|TRBV3-1|TRBJ2-4|.
CASRGWDFVRGNIQYF
TGTGCCAGCAGGGGATGGGACTTCGTTCGAGGTAACATTCAGTACTTC
>.|TRBV7-9|TRBJ2-2|few
CASSLINTGELFF
TGTGCCAGCAGCTTAATAAACACCGGGGAGCTGTTTTTT
>TRBD2|TRBV20-1|TRBJ2-7|.
CSARVLAGVNEQYF
TGCAGTGCTAGAGTCCTAGCGGGAGTCAACGAGCAGTACTTC
>.|TRBV12-3/TRBV12-4|TRBJ2-1|many
CASSGYQQFF
TGTGCCAGCAGTGGCTATCAGCAGTTCTTC
>TRBD2|TRBV25-1|TRBJ2-3|many
CASQSGGGLLDTQYF
TGTGCCAGTCAGAGCGGGGGTGGTCTCCTCGATACGCAGTATTTT
>TRBD2|TRBV7-2|TRBJ2-1|many
CASSMNSGGPYNEQFF
TGTGCCAGCAGCATGAATAGCGGGGGTCCTTACAATGAGCAGTTCTTC